This passage covers 20 T cell receptor beta chains from one sample sequenced in a study of blood T cell repertoires in COVID-19. Using immunoSEQ multiplex PCR, the repertoire was profiled, and TCRdb retains in-frame clones only, with some absent. The table has 65,000 to 95,000 clones, around 76% seen once. The sequenced material came from peripheral blood. The receptor source for this set is a human donor in a cohort sampled during active COVID-19.

The J gene is TRBJ2-7, the V gene TRBV5-3, with TRBD1 identical over 9 bases. TRBV5-3 is given ORF status, its function remaining uncertain. J gave up 4 bases and V 0 bases, and 23 bases lay outside the gene matches. This CDR3 is 21 amino acids long. This CDR3 is CARSLEQGAEGILQTRYEQYV. The DNA of the CDR3 is TGTGCCAGAAGCTTGGAACAGGGGGCTGAGGGAATTCTCCAAACGCGGTACGAGCAGTACGTC.

The chain couples TRBV5-1 to TRBJ2-7, with 8 nucleotides matching TRBD2. Germline V CDR1 and CDR2: SGHRS, YFSETQ. Trimming cost V 0 bases and J 6 bases; bases outside gene matches: 8. The CDR3 runs to 15 residues. The CDR3 region is CASSLGIGGAGEQYF. As DNA, the CDR3 is TGCGCCAGCAGCTTGGGTATCGGGGGGGCCGGCGAGCAGTACTTC. The full variable domain, completed using reference TRBV5-1 and TRBJ2-7, is KAGVTQTPRYLIKTRGQQVTLSCSPISGHRSVSWYQQTPGQGLQFLFEYFSETQRNKGNFPGRFSGRQFSNSRSEMNVSTLELGDSALYLCASSLGIGGAGEQYFGPGTRLTVT.

The J gene is TRBJ2-1, the V gene TRBV10-3; D is undetermined. The germline V and J ends were trimmed by 0 bases and 10 bases, with 7 bases remaining between them. The CDR3 is 12 residues long. Germline values: CDR1 ENHRY, CDR2 SYGVKD. CDR3 region: CAISESRVEQFF. The CDR3 nucleotides are TGTGCCATCAGTGAGTCACGGGTGGAGCAGTTCTTC.

The J gene is TRBJ2-7, the V gene TRBV7-9, with TRBD2 matching 10 bases. Losses at the gene ends were 4 bases for V and 5 bases for J; bases not matched to a gene: 2. CDR3 length: 13 amino acids. Germline CDR1 and CDR2: SEHNR and FQNEAQ (reference sequence). CDR3 bases: TGTGCCAGCAGCTATGGGACTAGCGACGAGCAGTACGTC. Its protein is CASSYGTSDEQYV.

V gene TRBV7-2 combines with J gene TRBJ2-1, with TRBD2 matching over 13 bases. Trimming at V came to 5 bases and at J to 9 bases, leaving 16 bases not matched to a gene. CDR1 and CDR2 from the germline V gene are SGHTA and FQGNSA. The CDR3 is made up of 18 amino acids. The CDR3 DNA is TGTGCCAGCAGCGCCGGGACACCAACTAGCGGGGGGGCCAGTGAGCAGTTCTTC. Its translation is CASSAGTPTSGGASEQFF.

Only one count was recorded for this clone. The V gene is TRBV28, the J gene TRBJ1-1; TRBD1 matches 9 bases. CDR3 size: 17 residues. V lost 6 bases, J lost 4 bases, and 15 bases stayed unmatched. Germline V gene lookup returns CDR1 MDHEN and CDR2 SYDVKM. CDR3 protein: CASRLSTFGQGSTEAFF. DNA of the CDR3: TGTGCCAGCAGACTATCCACCTTCGGACAGGGGAGCACTGAAGCTTTCTTT.

This chain connects TRBV6-1 to TRBJ2-7, with D maybe TRBD1 (5 bases). Germline V gene data show CDR1 as MNHNS and CDR2 as SASEGT. The CDR3 length is 14 residues. The V end lost 1 base, the J end lost 12 bases, and 19 bases lay between the germline ends. CDR3 sequence reads: CASSEGVGAVRLYF. In DNA, the CDR3 is TGTGCCAGCAGTGAAGGGGTAGGGGCCGTTCGCTTGTACTTC.

The chain uses TRBV2 and TRBJ2-3; TRBD2 matches 13 bases. V was pared by 9 bases and J by 4 bases, with 7 bases of the junction left unmatched. Per the germline V gene, CDR1 is SNHLY and CDR2 is FYNNEI. This CDR3 has 15 amino acids. CDR3 in amino acids: CASTGTSGGADTQYF. The CDR3 nucleotides read TGTGCCAGTACGGGAACTAGCGGGGGGGCAGATACGCAGTATTTT.

The V gene is TRBV19, the J gene TRBJ2-3, with TRBD1 as a possible D gene (5 bases). This CDR3 region has 14 residues. The V end was cut by 6 bases, the J end by 4 bases, with 14 bases between. Germline-derived CDR1 and CDR2 are LNHDA and SQIVND (reference sequence). The CDR3 loop reads CASRGQGRPDTQYF. CDR3 in DNA: TGTGCCAGTAGGGGGCAGGGCCGGCCAGATACGCAGTATTTT.

The chain uses TRBV5-4 and TRBJ2-3; D not certain. Germline CDR1 is SGHNT and CDR2 is YYREEE (reference sequence). This CDR3 spans 13 amino acids. V gave up 0 bases and J gave up 4 bases, with 6 bases separating them. CDR3: CASSLGPSDTQYF. In DNA, the CDR3 is TGTGCCAGCAGCTTGGGGCCCTCAGATACGCAGTATTTT.

The J gene is TRBJ2-7, the V gene TRBV19; D possibly corresponds to TRBD2 (6 bases). Germline V gives CDR1 LNHDA, CDR2 SQIVND (reference sequence). The CDR3 extends over 15 amino acids. The germline V and J ends were trimmed by 1 base and 6 bases, with 16 bases remaining between them. The CDR3 loop is CASSIVGGEFSEQYF. The CDR3 DNA reads TGTGCCAGTAGTATAGTGGGCGGGGAGTTCTCCGAGCAGTACTTC.

The genes are TRBV19 and TRBJ2-3; D uncertain. Germline loops: CDR1 LNHDA, CDR2 SQIVND (reference sequence). Trimming took off 2 bases at V and 2 bases at J, with 11 bases between the two ends. There are 15 residues in the CDR3. CDR3 residues: CASSIYGSITDTQYF. In DNA form, the CDR3 reads TGTGCCAGTAGTATATACGGTTCCATCACAGATACGCAGTATTTT.

V gene TRBV4-1 combines with J gene TRBJ2-3, with 8 bases that match TRBD2. Unmatched junction bases numbered 5, after V lost 6 bases and J lost 3 bases. CDR1 MGHRA and CDR2 YSYEKL come from the germline V gene. This CDR3 contains 14 residues. The CDR3 DNA is TGCGCCAGCAGTTCGGGGGGGGCAACAGATACGCAGTATTTT. It specifies CASSSGGATDTQYF.

The genes are TRBV6-2 or TRBV6-3 and TRBJ2-5; 10 bases align to TRBD1. The V and J ends lost 6 bases and 1 base, in that order; junction bases with no gene match: 8. CDR3 length: 16 residues. Germline CDR1 reads MNHEY; CDR2 reads SVGEGT. The CDR3 nucleotides are TGTGCCAGCAGCCACCCGGGACAGGGGCCCCAAGAGACCCAGTACTTC. This translates into CASSHPGQGPQETQYF.

The chain is built from TRBV6-1 and TRBJ2-3, with TRBD2 identical over 7 bases. The length of the CDR3 is 18 residues. Germline-derived CDR1 and CDR2 are MNHNS and SASEGT. The trim removed 0 bases at V and 0 bases at J, leaving 9 bases unmatched. The CDR3 spells CASSEAGGTGISTDTQYF. In nucleotides, the CDR3 is TGTGCCAGCAGTGAAGCGGGGGGGACGGGGATTAGCACAGATACGCAGTATTTT.

V usage is TRBV4-3 and J usage is TRBJ2-1; tentatively, D is TRBD2 (5 bases). The CDR3 is 14 amino acids. Trimming took 0 bases from V and 7 from J, leaving 10 bases between them. CDR1 LGHNA and CDR2 YSLEER come from the germline V gene. CDR3 protein: CASSQEGARNEQFF. The DNA for the CDR3 is TGCGCCAGCAGCCAAGAGGGAGCGAGGAATGAGCAGTTCTTC.

The chain couples TRBV3-1 (or the pseudogene TRBV3-2) to TRBJ1-6, with a possible D match to TRBD1 (5 bases). The V gene's germline CDR1 is LGHDT and CDR2 YNNKEL (reference sequence). The CDR3 runs to 14 residues. The V end was cut by 3 bases, the J end by 9 bases, with 12 bases between. The CDR3 spells CASSHRQGTSPLHF. In DNA, the CDR3 is TGTGCCAGCAGCCATCGCCAGGGCACTTCACCCCTCCACTTT.

The CDR3 is CASSLFRGNYGYTF. CDR3 bases: TGTGCCAGCAGTTTATTCAGGGGAAACTATGGCTACACCTTC. The chain couples TRBV6-5 to TRBJ1-2; D may be TRBD1 (6 bases). The germline V and J ends were trimmed by 4 bases and 2 bases, with 11 bases remaining between them. The CDR3 spans 14 residues. The V gene's germline CDR1 is MNHEY and CDR2 SVGAGI.

This sequence joins TRBV28 and TRBJ1-6; D call uncertain. The CDR3 totals 13 residues. Germline-derived CDR1 and CDR2 are MDHEN and SYDVKM. V lost 7 bases and J 6 bases, leaving 10 bases between the germline ends. The CDR3 reads CASNVQINSPLHF. CDR3 coding DNA: TGTGCCAGCAACGTCCAGATTAATTCACCCCTCCACTTT. The whole variable domain, remainder taken from reference TRBV28 and TRBJ1-6, is DVKVTQSSRYLVKRTGEKVFLECVQDMDHENMFWYRQDPGLGLRLIYFSYDVKMKEKGDIPEGYSVSREKKERFSLILESASTNQTSMYLCASNVQINSPLHFGNGTRLTVT.

The chain combines TRBV11-2 with TRBJ2-4; 7 nucleotides match TRBD1. CDR1 is SGHAT and CDR2 is FQNNGV in the germline V gene. The length of the CDR3 is 15 residues. V lost 3 bases and J lost 5; bases outside the gene matches: 7. CDR3 DNA sequence: TGTGCCAGCAGCTTGACAGGGATCGGCGAAAACATTCAGTACTTC. The encoded protein is CASSLTGIGENIQYF.